This T cell receptor beta chain was captured by sequencing in a study of response to subunit inactivated influenza vaccine (dated by TCRdb to the late 2010s). Study-wide context: Deep quantitative T cell receptor repertoire profiling was used in the study to track responses to a trivalent subunit inactivated influenza vaccine. What the research found in general, with its limitations: The authors suggested that each seasonal influenza vaccination may recruit only a limited number of new T cells.

Libraries were built with RT-PCR. TCRdb records Illumina HiSeq 2500 as the sequencer. TCRdb took the public reads, trimmed them with fastp at Q25, ran MiXCR for clone calling and kept in-frame beta chains. Identical CDR3 proteins give one entry, which carries the most common genes and DNA. The sample table shows 860,000 or so distinct CDR3 sequences, and about 20% are seen once. The top ten hold roughly 10% of the sample. Concerning this clonotype: The antigen it binds to is not known. No base quality information exists; no much larger clone differs at one position.

The CDR1 and CDR2 encoded by the germline V gene are LGHNA and YNFKEQ. The CDR3 sequence holds 17 residues, the cysteine and phenylalanine included. CDR3 DNA only is kept here, 51 bases in frame from base 1. V and J lose 0 bases and 1 base, and a span of 15 bases separates them. The specimen comprised PBMCs from blood, sampled about 5 days after vaccination. The receptor chain draws on TRBV4-2 and TRBJ1-1, and perhaps TRBD1 as D gene, on 5 matching bases. The receptor comes from a man aged 50 or older who received an inactivated influenza vaccine. Donor details come from another sample of the same person, matched by shared clones. The CDR3 region has the sequence CASSQDFGRGGNTEAFF. The DNA is as follows: TGTGCCAGCAGCCAAGATTTCGGGCGGGGGGGGAACACTGAAGCTTTCTTT.